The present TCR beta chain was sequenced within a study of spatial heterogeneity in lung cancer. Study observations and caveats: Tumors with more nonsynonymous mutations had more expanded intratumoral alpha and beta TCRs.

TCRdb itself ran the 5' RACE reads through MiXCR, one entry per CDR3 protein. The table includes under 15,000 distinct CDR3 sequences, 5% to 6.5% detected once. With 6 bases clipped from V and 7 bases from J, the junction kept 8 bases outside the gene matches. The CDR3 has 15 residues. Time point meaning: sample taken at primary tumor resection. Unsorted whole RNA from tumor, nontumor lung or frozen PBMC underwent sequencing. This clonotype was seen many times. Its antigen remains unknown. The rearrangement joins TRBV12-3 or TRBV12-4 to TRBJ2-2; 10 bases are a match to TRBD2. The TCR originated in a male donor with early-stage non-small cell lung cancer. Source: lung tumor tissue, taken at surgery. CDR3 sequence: CASRETSGFIGELFF. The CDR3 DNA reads TGTGCCAGCAGGGAGACTAGCGGGTTCATCGGGGAGCTGTTTTTT.